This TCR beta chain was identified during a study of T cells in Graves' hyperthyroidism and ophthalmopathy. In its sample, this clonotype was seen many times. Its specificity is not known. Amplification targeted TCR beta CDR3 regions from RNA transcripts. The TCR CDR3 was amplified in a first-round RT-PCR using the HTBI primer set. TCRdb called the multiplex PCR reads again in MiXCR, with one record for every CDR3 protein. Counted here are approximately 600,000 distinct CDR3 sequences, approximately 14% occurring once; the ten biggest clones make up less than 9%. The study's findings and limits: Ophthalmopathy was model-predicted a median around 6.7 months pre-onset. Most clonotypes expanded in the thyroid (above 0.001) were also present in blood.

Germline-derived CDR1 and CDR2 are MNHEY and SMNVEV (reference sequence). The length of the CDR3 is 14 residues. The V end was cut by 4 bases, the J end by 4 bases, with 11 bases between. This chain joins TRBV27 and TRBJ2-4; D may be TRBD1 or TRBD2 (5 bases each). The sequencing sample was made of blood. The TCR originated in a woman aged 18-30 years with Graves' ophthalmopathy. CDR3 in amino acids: CASSSTGPKNIQYF. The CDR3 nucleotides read TGTGCCAGCAGTTCGACGGGACCGAAAAACATTCAGTACTTC.